Presented here are 28 T cell receptor beta chains from one specimen sequenced in a study of beta chain features in type 1 diabetes. Whole-study findings and limits: Moderate but significant shortening of TCRB CDR3s was recorded in all four CD4+ subsets from Type 1 diabetes patients.

No cognate antigen is known for these TCRs. Expressed TCRB transcripts got sequenced, as all isolated RNA was reverse transcribed. Produced via immunoSEQ multiplex PCR; TCRdb's table is partial and in-frame only. The profile shows about 650,000 clones, over 10% of them singletons. The sequencing input was naive CD4+ T cells from blood. The receptors were gathered from a man aged 25 to 40 with type 1 diabetes.

This clone was counted between two and nine times. J is TRBJ2-7 and V is TRBV6-5, with D perhaps matching TRBD1 or TRBD2 (5 bases each). The CDR3 totals 14 residues. Trimming removed 2 bases from V and 1 base from J, with 9 bases in between. CDR1 MNHEY and CDR2 SVGAGI come from the germline V gene. CDR3 amino acids: CASSYRDGSYEQYF. CDR3 in DNA: TGTGCCAGCAGTTACAGGGACGGATCCTACGAGCAGTACTTC.

This clone has a handful of counts. V usage is TRBV10-3 and J usage is TRBJ1-4; D remains ambiguous. There are 13 residues in the CDR3. Germline V gives CDR1 ENHRY, CDR2 SYGVKD. V shed 3 bases and J shed 6 bases, with 8 bases lying between them. The CDR3 bases are TGTGCCATCAGTGAAGGTCGTTATGAAAAACTGTTTTTT. Protein product: CAISEGRYEKLFF.

The CDR3 nucleotides read TGTGCCAGCATATCAAACGGCGGGGAGCTGTTTTTT. This gives the protein CASISNGGELFF. The V and J genes are TRBV28 and TRBJ2-2; D is ambiguous. The germline gives CDR1 MDHEN, CDR2 SYDVKM. With 7 bases removed from V and 7 bases from J, the gap between germline ends came to 10 bases. The length of the CDR3 is 12 residues.

This clone has just a few counts. The V gene is TRBV6-5, the J gene TRBJ2-1; possibly TRBD2 for D (6 bases). Trimming pared 0 bases from V and 3 bases from J, leaving 6 bases between. This CDR3 has 14 amino acids. CDR1 and CDR2 from the germline V gene are MNHEY and SVGAGI. This CDR3 reads CASSYSDYYNEQFF. DNA for the CDR3: TGTGCCAGCAGTTACTCGGACTACTACAATGAGCAGTTCTTC.

This clone was recorded a few times. The J gene is TRBJ2-1, the V gene TRBV6-5, with 11 bases that match TRBD2. Germline V lookup: CDR1 MNHEY, CDR2 SVGAGI. With 8 bases clipped from V and 7 bases from J, the junction kept 4 bases outside the gene matches. The CDR3 is 13 amino acids. CDR3 bases: TGTGCCAGCCAACTAGCGGGGGAGAATGAGCAGTTCTTC. Residues: CASQLAGENEQFF.

This clone was seen a few times. CDR3 loop: CASSTTATSYEQYF. As DNA, the CDR3 is TGTGCCAGTAGTACGACAGCTACCTCCTACGAGCAGTACTTC. The V gene is TRBV19, the J gene TRBJ2-7; D perhaps matches TRBD1 (5 bases). Trimming removed 4 bases at V and 0 bases at J, with 10 bases between. Germline CDR1 is LNHDA and CDR2 is SQIVND (reference sequence). The CDR3 spans 14 residues.

This clone turned up a few times. The chain joins TRBV10-3 to TRBJ2-3; 8 bases align to TRBD2. Unmatched junction bases numbered 10, after V lost 8 bases and J lost 0 bases. The CDR3 consists of 16 residues. Germline-derived CDR1 and CDR2 are ENHRY and SYGVKD. The CDR3: CAIVREGTTSTDTQYF. CDR3 in DNA: TGTGCCATCGTTCGGGAGGGGACGACTAGCACAGATACGCAGTATTTT.

This clone was seen a handful of times. The CDR3 sequence is CASSLDRVQPQHF. The DNA for the CDR3 is TGTGCCAGCAGCTTAGATCGGGTACAGCCCCAGCATTTT. The V gene is TRBV11-2, the J gene TRBJ1-5; D gene unclear. The CDR3 has 13 residues. V was clipped by 0 bases and J by 7 bases, with 7 bases between them. Germline V CDR1 and CDR2: SGHAT, FQNNGV. The full variable domain, completed using reference TRBV11-2 and TRBJ1-5, is EAGVAQSPRYKIIEKRQSVAFWCNPISGHATLYWYQQILGQGPKLLIQFQNNGVVDDSQLPKDRFSAERLKGVDSTLKIQPAKLEDSAVYLCASSLDRVQPQHFGDGTRLSIL.

This chain uses TRBV7-3 with TRBJ1-4; D unclear. CDR1 is SGHTA, CDR2 FQGTGA, per germline. The ends were cut back, 2 bases at V and 7 bases at J, with 8 bases in the middle. This CDR3 is 13 amino acids long. The CDR3 protein is CASSLAGGEKLFF. The CDR3 coding sequence is TGTGCCAGCAGCTTAGCGGGAGGTGAAAAACTGTTTTTT. Combining the CDR3 with reference TRBV7-3 and TRBJ1-4 gives the whole variable domain GAGVSQTPSNKVTEKGKYVELRCDPISGHTALYWYRQSLGQGPEFLIYFQGTGAADDSGLPNDRFFAVRPEGSVSTLKIQRTERGDSAVYLCASSLAGGEKLFFGSGTQLSVL.

The rearrangement uses TRBV6-5 and TRBJ2-6; D not certain. CDR1 MNHEY and CDR2 SVGAGI come from the germline V gene. CDR3 length: 15 residues. V lost 8 bases and J 1 base, leaving 12 bases between the germline ends. The DNA for the CDR3 is TGTGCCAGCGCCTTGAGTAGATCTGGGGCCAACGTCCTGACTTTC. Amino acids: CASALSRSGANVLTF.

This clone came up a few times. This chain connects TRBV5-4 to TRBJ2-5; a possible D gene is TRBD2 (6 bases). V dropped 3 bases and J dropped 5 bases, with 17 bases sitting between them. Per germline, CDR1 SGHNT and CDR2 YYREEE (reference sequence). CDR3 length equals 15 residues. CDR3 loop: CASSSGGTVRETQYF. Here the CDR3 DNA reads TGTGCCAGCAGCTCCGGGGGAACGGTCAGGGAGACCCAGTACTTC.

This chain joins TRBV18 and TRBJ2-1, with TRBD1 matching over 9 bases. Germline CDR1 and CDR2: KGHSH and LQKENI. With 6 bases clipped from V and 10 bases from J, the junction kept 22 bases outside the gene matches. This CDR3 comprises 18 residues. Here the CDR3 reads CASSPRTHGTGMFFEQFF. The CDR3 bases are TGTGCCAGCTCTCCGCGCACTCATGGGACAGGGATGTTCTTCGAGCAGTTCTTC.

Note on this clone: The sample carries other DNA sequences with the same CDR3. The V call is TRBV9, the J call TRBJ2-3; possible D gene TRBD1, 6 bases. This CDR3 has 14 amino acids. V shed 4 bases and J shed 1 base, with 10 bases lying between them. The germline CDR1 and CDR2 sequences are SGDLS and YYNGEE. DNA for the CDR3: TGTGCCAGCAGCCCTCGGACAGGCACAGATACGCAGTATTTT. Translation gives CASSPRTGTDTQYF.

This clone was counted a few times. This chain links TRBV6-1 with TRBJ1-4; D call uncertain. V lost 1 base and J 8 bases, leaving 14 bases between the germline ends. The length of the CDR3 is 15 residues. CDR1 and CDR2 from the germline V gene are MNHNS and SASEGT. CDR3 sequence reads: CASSEVPGRGEKLFF. The CDR3, as DNA: TGTGCCAGCAGTGAAGTCCCGGGCCGAGGGGAAAAACTGTTTTTT.

This clone was picked up a small number of times. This sequence joins TRBV15 and TRBJ2-7; 15 bases align to TRBD2. Looked up from germline, CDR1 is LNHNV and CDR2 is YYDKDF (reference sequence). Germline trimming cut 4 bases from V and 5 bases from J; bases unmatched to any gene: 3. CDR3 size: 15 residues. The CDR3 spells CATSTGLAGGHEQYF. As DNA, the CDR3 is TGTGCCACCAGCACCGGACTAGCGGGGGGGCACGAGCAGTACTTC.

The chain uses TRBV7-2 and TRBJ1-1; possible D gene TRBD1, 5 bases. The CDR3 is made up of 14 amino acids. Per the germline V gene, CDR1 is SGHTA and CDR2 is FQGNSA. Trimming took off 8 bases at V and 2 bases at J, with 15 bases between the two ends. Written as DNA, the CDR3 is TGTGCCAGCCGAGGACGACAGCCTAACACTGAAGCTTTCTTT. The encoded protein is CASRGRQPNTEAFF.

This clone has a handful of counts. The chain carries TRBV18 and TRBJ2-5; D possibly corresponds to TRBD1 (5 bases). This CDR3 region has 15 residues. Trimming left V 3 bases short and J 2 bases short, with 13 bases between. The germline CDR1 and CDR2 sequences are KGHSH and LQKENI. The CDR3 DNA reads TGTGCCAGCTCACCGCACCCAGGGAATCAAGAGACCCAGTACTTC. Its protein is CASSPHPGNQETQYF.

This clone was seen a handful of times. V gene TRBV21-1 combines with J gene TRBJ1-4; TRBD1, the D gene given by the table, was not confirmed from the DNA. TRBV21-1 is shown as a pseudogene. This CDR3 has 14 residues. In nucleotides, the CDR3 is TGTGCCAGCAGCAAACGACAGAGAAATGAAAAACTGTTTTTT. Translated, it gives CASSKRQRNEKLFF.

The CDR3 nucleotides are TGCGCCAGCAGCCCGCGGACAGTAACCTCCTACAATGAGCAGTTCTTC. It yields the protein CASSPRTVTSYNEQFF. The chain combines TRBV4-3 with TRBJ2-1; D might be TRBD1 (6 bases). This CDR3 spans 16 amino acids. The germline gives CDR1 LGHNA, CDR2 YSLEER. V lost 4 bases and J 0 bases, leaving 13 bases between the germline ends.

The sample holds a few counts of this clone. The V and J genes are TRBV13 and TRBJ1-5; D may be TRBD1 (5 bases). The germline V gene encodes CDR1 PRHDT and CDR2 FYEKMQ (reference sequence). The CDR3 has 14 residues. The germline V and J ends were trimmed by 8 bases and 2 bases, with 13 bases remaining between them. CDR3 residues: CASGVGERNQPQHF. The CDR3 DNA reads TGTGCCAGCGGGGTAGGGGAACGCAATCAGCCCCAGCATTTT.

This clone has a handful of counts. This chain joins TRBV7-2 and TRBJ1-1, with D tentatively TRBD1 (6 bases). Germline values: CDR1 SGHTA, CDR2 FQGNSA. Trimming took 5 bases from V and 10 from J, leaving 17 bases between them. This CDR3 is built from 13 residues. CDR3 bases: TGTGCCAGCAGCGACCAAAGGGACACCAGAGCTTTCTTT. Its protein is CASSDQRDTRAFF.

This clone showed up just a few times. The chain employs TRBV10-3 and TRBJ2-1; TRBD2 aligns across 7 bases. V was pared by 10 bases and J by 4 bases, with 7 bases of the junction left unmatched. The CDR3 has 13 amino acids. Germline CDR1 ENHRY, CDR2 SYGVKD. The CDR3 region is CATHGGGYNEQFF. In DNA, the CDR3 is TGTGCCACCCACGGCGGGGGATACAATGAGCAGTTCTTC.

This clone was observed a few times. Additional DNA sequences in this sample encode the identical CDR3. V and J are TRBV27 and TRBJ2-3; perhaps TRBD1 as D (6 bases). This CDR3 region has 13 residues. Between the trimmed V and J ends, which lost 6 bases and 6 bases, there was a span of 13 bases. Germline CDR1 and CDR2: MNHEY and SMNVEV (reference sequence). The CDR3, as DNA: TGTGCCAGCAGAAGAACAGGGACCGATACGCAGTATTTT. The encoded protein is CASRRTGTDTQYF.

The genes are TRBV14 and TRBJ1-1; D gene unclear. The germline V gene has CDR1 SGHDN and CDR2 FVKESK. Trimming left V 5 bases short and J 2 bases short, with 9 bases between. The CDR3 totals 13 residues. CDR3 region: CASSTTTNTEAFF. The CDR3 DNA is TGTGCCAGCAGCACTACAACAAACACTGAAGCTTTCTTT.

This chain joins TRBV5-1 and TRBJ2-5; D is unresolved. CDR1 SGHRS and CDR2 YFSETQ come from the germline V gene. CDR3 size: 15 residues. Trimming removed 3 bases at V and 2 bases at J, with 14 bases between. The CDR3 sequence is CASSSTPRGQETQYF. CDR3 DNA: TGCGCCAGCAGCTCAACCCCACGAGGACAAGAGACCCAGTACTTC.

This chain joins TRBV14 and TRBJ2-5; 13 positions agree with TRBD2. This CDR3 is 18 amino acids long. The V and J ends lost 3 bases and 2 bases, in that order; junction bases with no gene match: 9. Germline V gives CDR1 SGHDN, CDR2 FVKESK. The CDR3 reads CASSQGTSGTVIQETQYF. Here the CDR3 DNA reads TGTGCCAGCAGCCAGGGGACTAGCGGGACGGTGATACAAGAGACCCAGTACTTC.

The V and J genes are TRBV28 and TRBJ1-6; D may be TRBD1 (5 bases). Germline values: CDR1 MDHEN, CDR2 SYDVKM. V was shortened by 7 bases and J by 7 bases, with 8 bases between the two germline ends. The CDR3 spans 12 residues. As DNA, the CDR3 is TGTGCCAGCAAGGAGGGGAATTCACCCCTCCACTTT. It encodes CASKEGNSPLHF.

The V call is TRBV27, the J call TRBJ1-5, with D possibly being TRBD1 (5 bases). V was cut by 2 bases and J by 2 bases, with 10 bases left in between. This CDR3 contains 15 residues. From germline, CDR1 is MNHEY and CDR2 SMNVEV (reference sequence). The CDR3 is CASSLEGYGNQPQHF. The CDR3 DNA reads TGTGCCAGCAGTTTAGAGGGGTATGGCAATCAGCCCCAGCATTTT.